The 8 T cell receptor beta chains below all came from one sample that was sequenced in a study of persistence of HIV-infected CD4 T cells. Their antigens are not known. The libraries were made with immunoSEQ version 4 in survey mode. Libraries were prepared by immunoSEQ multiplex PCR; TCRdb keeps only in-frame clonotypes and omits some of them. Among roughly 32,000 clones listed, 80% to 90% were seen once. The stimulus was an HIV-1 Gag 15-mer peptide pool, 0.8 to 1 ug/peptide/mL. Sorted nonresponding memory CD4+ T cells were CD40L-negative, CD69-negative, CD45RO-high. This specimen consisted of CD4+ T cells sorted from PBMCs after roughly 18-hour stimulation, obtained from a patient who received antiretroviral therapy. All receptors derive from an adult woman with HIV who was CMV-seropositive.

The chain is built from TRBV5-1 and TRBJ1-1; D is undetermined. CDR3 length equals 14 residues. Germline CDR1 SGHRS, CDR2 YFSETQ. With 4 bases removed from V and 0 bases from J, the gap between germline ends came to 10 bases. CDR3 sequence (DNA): TGCGCCAGCAGCCCAAGCCTGATGAACACTGAAGCTTTCTTT. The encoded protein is CASSPSLMNTEAFF.

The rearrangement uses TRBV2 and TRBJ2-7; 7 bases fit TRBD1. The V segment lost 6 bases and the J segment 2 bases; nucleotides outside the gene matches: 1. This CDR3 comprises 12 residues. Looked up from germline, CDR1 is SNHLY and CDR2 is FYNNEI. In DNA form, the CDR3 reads TGTGCCAGCAGCCAGGGGGCCTACGAGCAGTACTTC. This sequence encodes CASSQGAYEQYF. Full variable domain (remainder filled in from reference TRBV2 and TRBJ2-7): EPEVTQTPSHQVTQMGQEVILRCVPISNHLYFYWYRQILGQKVEFLVSFYNNEISEKSEIFDDQFSVERPDGSNFTLKIRSTKLEDSAMYFCASSQGAYEQYFGPGTRLTVT.

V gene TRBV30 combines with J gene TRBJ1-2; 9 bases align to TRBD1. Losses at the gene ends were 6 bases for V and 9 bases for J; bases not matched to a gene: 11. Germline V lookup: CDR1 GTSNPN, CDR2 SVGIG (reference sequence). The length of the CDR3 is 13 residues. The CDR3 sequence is CACGTWTGDRYTF. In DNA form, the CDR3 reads TGTGCCTGCGGAACCTGGACAGGGGATCGCTACACCTTC.

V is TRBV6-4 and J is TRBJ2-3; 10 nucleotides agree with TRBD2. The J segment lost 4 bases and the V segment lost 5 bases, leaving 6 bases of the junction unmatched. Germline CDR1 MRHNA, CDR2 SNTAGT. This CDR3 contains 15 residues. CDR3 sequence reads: CASSYLAGAADTQYF. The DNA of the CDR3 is TGTGCCAGCAGTTACCTAGCGGGGGCGGCAGATACGCAGTATTTT.

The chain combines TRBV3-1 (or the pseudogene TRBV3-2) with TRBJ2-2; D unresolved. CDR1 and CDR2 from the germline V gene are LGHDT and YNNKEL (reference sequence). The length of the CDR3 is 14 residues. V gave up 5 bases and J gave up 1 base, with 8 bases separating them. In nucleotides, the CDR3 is TGTGCCAGCAGCTACTCAGGGAACACCGGGGAGCTGTTTTTT. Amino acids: CASSYSGNTGELFF.

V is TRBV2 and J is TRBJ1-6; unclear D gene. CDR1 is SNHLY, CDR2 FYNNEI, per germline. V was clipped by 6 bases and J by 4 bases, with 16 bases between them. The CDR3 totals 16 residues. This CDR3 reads CASRLPRSPYNSPLHF. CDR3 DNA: TGTGCCAGCAGATTACCCCGGTCCCCATATAATTCACCCCTCCACTTT.

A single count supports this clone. DNA of the CDR3: TGTGCCAGCAGTTACTTAGAAGACAGAGAGTTTAATGGCTACACCTTC. Its protein is CASSYLEDREFNGYTF. The gene calls are TRBV6-5 and TRBJ1-2; D is perhaps TRBD1 (5 bases). CDR1 is MNHEY and CDR2 is SVGAGI in the germline V gene. Trimming shortened V by 1 base and J by 6 bases, and 18 bases separated the two germline ends. The CDR3 has 16 amino acids.

CDR3 protein: CAISRTGESNQPQHF. The CDR3 nucleotides are TGTGCCATCAGTAGGACAGGGGAAAGCAATCAGCCCCAGCATTTT. The rearrangement links TRBV10-3 to TRBJ1-5; TRBD1 matches 9 bases. V was pared by 5 bases and J by 1 base, with 3 bases of the junction left unmatched. From germline, CDR1 is ENHRY and CDR2 SYGVKD. The CDR3 extends over 15 amino acids.